The 2 T cell receptor beta chains given below trace back to one sample, sequenced in a study of tumor-infiltrating lymphocytes in primary liver carcinoma. From around 0.5 ug of total RNA, TCR beta-specific cDNA was reverse-transcribed using a constant-region primer. Slightly modified ARM-PCR, run as three nested multiplex PCR rounds, produced the TCR beta libraries. TRBV1-TRBV30 forward primers paired with a C-beta reverse primer drove the first two PCR rounds, about 9 cycles each. MiXCR, applied by TCRdb to the multiplex PCR reads, yields one record per CDR3 protein. The sample includes some 200,000 distinct CDR3 sequences, almost 65% of them seen just once. Unsorted whole blood yielded the blood RNA, and germline DNA was also extracted. Input material: peripheral blood. These receptors were collected from a woman aged 60-75 years with primary liver carcinoma and hepatitis B virus infection.

Concerning this clonotype itself: This may be a read error, as it is one base from a much larger clone. The chain links TRBV29-1 to TRBJ1-2; TRBD1 matches at 8 bases. The CDR3 loop spans 14 amino acids. Germline trimming cut 6 bases from V and 8 bases from J; bases unmatched to any gene: 14. Germline CDR1 is SQVTM and CDR2 is ANQGSEA. The CDR3 nucleotides read TGCAGCGTCCATGGAGGGACAGGCATCTTGGGCTACACCTTC. Translating gives CSVHGGTGILGYTF.

CDR3 bases: TGTGCCAGCAGCTTGGGGTCCTTGGCCAAAAACATTCAGTACTTC. Its translation: CASSLGSLAKNIQYF. The chain combines TRBV7-9 with TRBJ2-4; D is unclear. CDR3 length: 15 residues. The V end lost 3 bases, the J end lost 1 base, and 10 bases lay between the germline ends. The germline gives CDR1 SEHNR, CDR2 FQNEAQ (reference sequence).